This T cell receptor (beta chain) came from a study of human T cells and chemical hapten exposure. Across the study: Diphenylcyclopropenone doses were given weekly to the scalps of patients across the approximately 25-week study.

Time point described: pre-sensitization, week 0. As to treatment: therapeutic diphenylcyclopropenone sensitization with weekly scalp DPC. CDR1 is MNHEY, CDR2 SVGAGI, per germline. Deletions cut 4 bases from V and 1 base from J, with 13 bases between. The CDR3 runs 15 residues. TCRdb re-called the RACE reads through MiXCR, storing one row per CDR3 protein. There are 350,000 to 400,000 distinct CDR3 sequences in the sample; roughly 5% occur only once, and 2.6% lies in the top ten. Here the sequenced sample was whole blood, taken in connection with sensitization to the hapten diphenylcyclopropenone (DPC). The source of this sequence is a woman aged 50 to 65 with alopecia areata. Some clones in this sample may be carry-over from other donors' samples. The V gene is TRBV6-5, the J gene TRBJ2-5, with a possible D match to TRBD1 (6 bases). CDR3 region: CASSSPGHTQETQYF. The CDR3 DNA reads as TGTGCCAGCAGTTCCCCGGGACATACCCAAGAGACCCAGTACTTC.